This T cell receptor (beta chain) emerged from a study of T-cell reconstitution after alpha-beta-depleted transplantation in children. This clonotype was observed many times. The TCRbeta library incorporated unique molecular identifiers. TCRdb independently ran MiXCR on the PCR reads; one entry per CDR3 protein. Of 230,000 or so distinct CDR3 sequences in the sample, 9.7% were seen once. This CDR3 contains 14 residues. From germline, CDR1 is SGHRS and CDR2 YFSETQ. Between the trimmed V and J ends, which lost 2 bases and 3 bases, there was a span of 8 bases. Sequenced material: PBMCs from the stem cell graft donor, taken from the stem cell graft. The receptor was derived from a human donor who donated a stem cell graft to a child with SCID. V gene TRBV5-1 combines with J gene TRBJ2-2; D call uncertain. The CDR3 spells CASSFGPDTGELFF. DNA for the CDR3: TGCGCCAGCAGCTTTGGGCCGGACACCGGGGAGCTGTTTTTT.